Listed below are T cell receptor beta chains from one sample, sequenced in a study of T cell changes during pregnancy in multiple sclerosis. Profiling relied on immunoSEQ multiplex PCR, and the TCRdb table lists in-frame clones only, not all of them. The data contain 70,000 to 85,000 clones, approximately 90% of them seen just once; the ten biggest clones take up less than 3%. Material: peripheral blood, obtained before pregnancy. The source of these receptors is a female donor with multiple sclerosis, enrolled in a pregnancy study. The CDR3 runs from the conserved cysteine through the conserved F or W. D genes are given only for firm matches. Clone sizes are given selectively: once, few, many, or a class where the clone is expanded.

size: .; V: TRBV15; D: TRBD1; J: TRBJ2-7; DNA: TGTGCCACCAGCAGAGGAGGTGGGCAGGGGGCCTACGAGCAGTACTTC; CDR3: CATSRGGGQGAYEQYF
size: .; V: TRBV7-8; D: TRBD1; J: TRBJ2-2; DNA: TGTGCCAGCAGCCCTATAGACAGGGTGGACACCGGGGAGCTGTTTTTT; CDR3: CASSPIDRVDTGELFF
size: .; V: TRBV9; D: .; J: TRBJ2-1; DNA: TGTGCCAGCAGCGTTTCTCCGAGCTCCTACAATGAGCAGTTCTTC; CDR3: CASSVSPSSYNEQFF
size: .; V: TRBV28; D: .; J: TRBJ2-1; DNA: TGTGCCAGCAGTTCCTCGTTAGTGAGCTCCTACAATGAGCAGTTCTTC; CDR3: CASSSSLVSSYNEQFF
size: .; V: TRBV27; D: TRBD2; J: TRBJ2-1; DNA: TGTGCCAGCACTAGGCTAGCGGGATACAATGAGCAGTTCTTC; CDR3: CASTRLAGYNEQFF
size: .; V: TRBV5-1; D: TRBD1; J: TRBJ1-1; DNA: TGCGCCAGCAGCTTACGGACAGGCGAGAACACTGAAGCTTTCTTT; CDR3: CASSLRTGENTEAFF
size: .; V: TRBV25-1; D: TRBD2; J: TRBJ2-1; DNA: TGTGCCAGCAGTCTACCGGGACTAGCGTCCGATGAGCAGTTCTTC; CDR3: CASSLPGLASDEQFF
size: .; V: TRBV5-4; D: TRBD2; J: TRBJ2-5; DNA: TGTGCCAGCGGGAGGGGACTAGCGGGAGAGTGGGAGACCCAGTACTTC; CDR3: CASGRGLAGEWETQYF
size: once; V: TRBV6-5; D: .; J: TRBJ1-3; DNA: TGTGCCAGCAGCACGGTCTCTGGAAACACCATATATTTT; CDR3: CASSTVSGNTIYF
size: .; V: TRBV5-1; D: TRBD2; J: TRBJ2-1; DNA: TGCGCCAGCAGCTCGAGAGCGGGAGGGTTGAATGAGCAGTTCTTC; CDR3: CASSSRAGGLNEQFF
size: few; V: TRBV29-1; D: .; J: TRBJ1-1; DNA: TGCAGCGTACCGGGTGTCATGAACACTGAAGCTTTCTTT; CDR3: CSVPGVMNTEAFF
size: .; V: TRBV28; D: .; J: TRBJ2-3; DNA: TGTGCCAGCAGCTATCAGGACTACCCACAAGATACGCAGTATTTT; CDR3: CASSYQDYPQDTQYF
size: once; V: TRBV7-7; D: .; J: TRBJ2-5; DNA: TGTGCTAGCAGCCCGAACCTCGATGGCGGGACCCAGTACTTC; CDR3: CASSPNLDGGTQYF
size: .; V: TRBV28; D: .; J: TRBJ1-1; DNA: TGTGCCAGCAGTTCGGGTGGGTCTGAAGCTTTCTTT; CDR3: CASSSGGSEAFF
size: .; V: TRBV19; D: TRBD1; J: TRBJ2-7; DNA: TGTGCCAGTAAAGGGACAGGGTCCTACGAGCAGTACTTC; CDR3: CASKGTGSYEQYF
size: .; V: TRBV29-1; D: .; J: TRBJ2-7; DNA: TGCAGCGGCGGCCGAGGGATCAACGAGCAGTACTTC; CDR3: CSGGRGINEQYF
size: .; V: TRBV4-2; D: .; J: TRBJ1-1; DNA: TGTGCCAGCAGCCAAGCCTTAAGGGGGGGAGGGGAGTTTGAAGCTTTCTTT; CDR3: CASSQALRGGGEFEAFF
size: .; V: TRBV29-1; D: .; J: TRBJ2-7; DNA: TGCAGCGTGAAAGAGGGAATCTACGAGCAGTACTTC; CDR3: CSVKEGIYEQYF
size: .; V: TRBV5-6; D: .; J: TRBJ1-5; DNA: TGTGCCAGCAGCTTTGCCTCGGGGGGTCAGCCCCAGCATTTT; CDR3: CASSFASGGQPQHF
size: .; V: TRBV4-3; D: .; J: TRBJ1-2; DNA: TGCGCCAGCAGCCAAGGCAGGGATAACTATGGCTACACCTTC; CDR3: CASSQGRDNYGYTF
size: .; V: TRBV14; D: TRBD1; J: TRBJ1-1; DNA: TGTGCCAGCAGCCAACGGACAGGATTGAACACTGAAGCTTTCTTT; CDR3: CASSQRTGLNTEAFF
size: .; V: TRBV15; D: TRBD2; J: TRBJ2-1; DNA: TGTGCCACCAGCAGTGCGGGAGCCGCAATCGATGAGCAGTTCTTC; CDR3: CATSSAGAAIDEQFF
size: once; V: TRBV2; D: TRBD2; J: TRBJ2-7; DNA: TGTGCCAGCAGTGGGCTAGCGGGAGGCGAGCAGTACTTC; CDR3: CASSGLAGGEQYF
size: .; V: TRBV18; D: .; J: TRBJ2-5; DNA: TGTGCCAGCTCACATTCCGGGTTGGAGACCCAGTACTTC; CDR3: CASSHSGLETQYF
size: .; V: TRBV11-3; D: .; J: TRBJ2-2; DNA: TGTGCCAGCAGCTTAGGTCGGAGCAACACCGGGGAGCTGTTTTTT; CDR3: CASSLGRSNTGELFF
size: .; V: TRBV11-2; D: TRBD1; J: TRBJ2-7; DNA: TGTGCCAGCAGCTTCCAGGGGGCTAACGCCTACGAGCAGTACTTC; CDR3: CASSFQGANAYEQYF
size: .; V: TRBV28; D: .; J: TRBJ1-5; DNA: TGTGCCAGCAACAATAGTGGGGGAGGAAATCAGCCCCAGCATTTT; CDR3: CASNNSGGGNQPQHF
size: once; V: TRBV5-4; D: .; J: TRBJ1-1; DNA: TGTGCCAGCAGCCATGACAGGACTTACACTGAAGCTTTCTTT; CDR3: CASSHDRTYTEAFF
size: .; V: TRBV6-6; D: .; J: TRBJ1-5; DNA: TGTGCCAGCAGTGGCGGATTCAGTAATCAGCCCCAGCATTTT; CDR3: CASSGGFSNQPQHF
size: .; V: TRBV14; D: TRBD2; J: TRBJ2-1; DNA: TGTGCCAGCAGCCAACCGGGACTAGCGGGAGATAGTGAGCAGTTCTTC; CDR3: CASSQPGLAGDSEQFF
size: .; V: TRBV7-8; D: .; J: TRBJ1-1; DNA: TGTGCCAGCAGCTGGCGGAGTTTGGGGAACACTGAAGCTTTCTTT; CDR3: CASSWRSLGNTEAFF
size: once; V: TRBV9; D: .; J: TRBJ2-3; DNA: TGTGCCAGCAGCCTGTTGGCCGGCACAGATACGCAGTATTTT; CDR3: CASSLLAGTDTQYF
size: .; V: TRBV7-9; D: TRBD2; J: TRBJ2-1; DNA: TGTGCCAGCGGCTTAGCGGGAGGCTTGAACAATGAGCAGTTCTTC; CDR3: CASGLAGGLNNEQFF
size: few; V: TRBV11-3; D: TRBD2; J: TRBJ2-2; DNA: TGTGCCAGCAGCTTAGCGGCGGGAGGCTTCGCCGGGGAGCTGTTTTTT; CDR3: CASSLAAGGFAGELFF
size: .; V: TRBV5-1; D: TRBD2; J: TRBJ2-3; DNA: TGCGCCAGCAGCCTACGGACTAGCGGGATGAAGGATACGCAGTATTTT; CDR3: CASSLRTSGMKDTQYF
size: .; V: TRBV9; D: .; J: TRBJ1-3; DNA: TGTGCCAGCACCGATCAGGGCTTTGGAAACACCATATATTTT; CDR3: CASTDQGFGNTIYF
size: .; V: TRBV19; D: .; J: TRBJ1-1; DNA: TGTGCCAGTGGAACGACGATCCACGAGCCAGAGGTGAACACTGAAGCTTTCTTT; CDR3: CASGTTIHEPEVNTEAFF
size: .; V: TRBV27; D: TRBD1; J: TRBJ1-1; DNA: TGTGCCAGCAGCTATAAACACAGGGGGTTACGTTACATGAACACTGAAGCTTTCTTT; CDR3: CASSYKHRGLRYMNTEAFF
size: .; V: TRBV11-2; D: TRBD2; J: TRBJ2-5; DNA: TGTGCCAGCAGACGAGAACTAGCGGGAGCAGAGACCCAGTACTTC; CDR3: CASRRELAGAETQYF
size: .; V: TRBV5-1; D: TRBD2; J: TRBJ2-2; DNA: TGCGCCAGCAGCTTGGGGCCGGGAGGATACACCGGGGAGCTGTTTTTT; CDR3: CASSLGPGGYTGELFF
size: few; V: TRBV6-1; D: .; J: TRBJ1-1; DNA: TGTGCCAGCAGCCTCGGACAGTCGAACACTGAAGCTTTCTTT; CDR3: CASSLGQSNTEAFF
size: .; V: TRBV18; D: TRBD1; J: TRBJ2-3; DNA: TGTGCCAGCTCACCACAAGGGACAGACACAGATACGCAGTATTTT; CDR3: CASSPQGTDTDTQYF
size: .; V: TRBV5-1; D: .; J: TRBJ1-1; DNA: TGCGCCAGCAGCTTCCAGGGTCGGGAGGGCACTGAAGCTTTCTTT; CDR3: CASSFQGREGTEAFF
size: .; V: TRBV4-1; D: .; J: TRBJ1-4; DNA: TGCGCCAGCAGCCAAACGCCGGGGATTAATGAAAAACTGTTTTTT; CDR3: CASSQTPGINEKLFF
size: .; V: TRBV28; D: .; J: TRBJ2-2; DNA: TGTGCCAGCAGACGATCGGGAGACACCGGGGAGCTGTTTTTT; CDR3: CASRRSGDTGELFF
size: .; V: TRBV10-3; D: TRBD1; J: TRBJ1-1; DNA: TGTGCCATCAGTGAGAGGGACAGGGGGTTCTGGAACACTGAAGCTTTCTTT; CDR3: CAISERDRGFWNTEAFF
size: .; V: TRBV9; D: .; J: TRBJ1-3; DNA: TGTGCCAGCTCCGACACCCTCTCTGGAAACACCATATATTTT; CDR3: CASSDTLSGNTIYF
size: .; V: TRBV19; D: .; J: TRBJ2-1; DNA: TGTGCCAGTAGTATAGATCCCCCGACTAGAGTTACCTACAATGAGCAGTTCTTC; CDR3: CASSIDPPTRVTYNEQFF
size: .; V: TRBV28; D: .; J: TRBJ1-1; DNA: TGTGCCAGCAGGCGGCGGACTGAAGCTTTCTTT; CDR3: CASRRRTEAFF
size: few; V: TRBV27; D: .; J: TRBJ2-1; DNA: TGTGCCAGCAGTTTATCCCTGGGGGCGAGGGATGAGCAGTTCTTC; CDR3: CASSLSLGARDEQFF
size: .; V: TRBV19; D: .; J: TRBJ1-1; DNA: TGTGCCAGTACAATCGCCCGTAGAGCTTTCTTT; CDR3: CASTIARRAFF
size: .; V: TRBV5-1; D: TRBD2; J: TRBJ2-1; DNA: TGCGCCAGCAGCTTTAGCGGGAGCTCCTACAATGAGCAGTTCTTC; CDR3: CASSFSGSSYNEQFF